Each of the 23 T cell receptor beta chains below was sequenced from the same sample in a study of tumor and adjacent non-tumor tissue in lung cancer. This sample's RNA came from whole unsorted tissue. TCRbeta libraries were built with three rounds of nested PCR, modified from ARM-PCR. One entry per CDR3 protein, called by TCRdb with MiXCR from the multiplex PCR reads. This table holds about 81,000 distinct CDR3 sequences, 72% found once. Sequenced: lung tumor tissue. The receptors were gathered from a woman between 40 and 55 years old with non-small cell lung cancer.

This clonotype was observed once. No conserved phenylalanine or tryptophan is present at the end of the CDR3, so a read error is the likely explanation. V usage is TRBV6-5 and J usage is TRBJ2-7; tentative D call: TRBD1 (6 bases). The CDR3 has 15 amino acids. Germline CDR1 MNHEY, CDR2 SVGAGI. The CDR3 bases are TGTGCCAGCAGTTACGATTCCAGGGGCTCCTACGAACAGTACCTC. Translating it yields CASSYDSRGSYEQYL.

This clonotype was seen repeatedly, ten times or more. The chain couples TRBV6-6 to TRBJ2-7; a possible D gene is TRBD1 (6 bases). V was cut by 5 bases and J by 2 bases, with 13 bases left in between. Germline values: CDR1 MNHNY, CDR2 SVGAGI (reference sequence). CDR3 length equals 14 residues. The CDR3 loop reads CASSQNRAPYEQYF. DNA for the CDR3: TGTGCCAGCAGTCAAAACAGGGCCCCCTACGAGCAGTACTTC.

This clonotype has a single count. A read error may produce the germline difference seen at one junction end. The CDR3 DNA is TGTGCTAGCAGTTTATGGGCCGGGAAGCTGTTTTTT. Protein sequence: CASSLWAGKLFF. This chain uses TRBV28 with TRBJ2-2; D might be TRBD2 (5 bases). Per germline, CDR1 MDHEN and CDR2 SYDVKM. This CDR3 is 12 amino acids long.

V usage is TRBV6-5 and J usage is TRBJ2-7, with 7 bases that match TRBD1. The CDR3 sequence is 16 residues long. Germline CDR1 reads MNHEY; CDR2 reads SVGAGI. V lost 8 bases and J lost 1; bases outside the gene matches: 14. As DNA, the CDR3 is TGTGCCAGCGGCCGGGACAGCAAAGGAAGGTCCTACGAGCAGTACTTC. Amino acids: CASGRDSKGRSYEQYF.

Turning to this clonotype: A read error is possible here, since a much larger clone lies one base away. The chain links TRBV6-6 to TRBJ2-7; 9 bases agree with TRBD1. Germline V gene lookup returns CDR1 MNHNY and CDR2 SVGAGI (reference sequence). The CDR3 runs 15 residues. CDR3 in DNA: TGTGCCAGCAGTCGCCAGACAGGGGGAGACTACGAGCACTACTTC. Amino acid sequence: CASSRQTGGDYEHYF.

Regarding this clonotype: Since no conserved phenylalanine or tryptophan closes the CDR3, a read error is the likely cause. The chain recombines TRBV6-5 with TRBJ2-1; D possibly uses TRBD1 or TRBD2 (5 bases each). This CDR3 is 14 amino acids long. The germline V and J ends were trimmed by 2 bases and 8 bases, with 13 bases remaining between them. The germline gives CDR1 MNHEY, CDR2 SVGAGI. This CDR3 is CASSYGQGADEQFY. The DNA of the CDR3 is TGTGCCAGCAGTTACGGGCAGGGAGCCGATGAGCAGTTCTAC.

Of note for this clonotype: One end of the junction is discordant with germline, which a read error may explain. The V and J genes are TRBV14 and TRBJ2-7; D ambiguous. Germline loops: CDR1 SGHDN, CDR2 FVKESK. The CDR3 is 15 amino acids. DNA of the CDR3: TGTGCCAGCAGCCTTTCTCGGACCTCTTCCTACGAGCGGTACTTC. Its protein product is CASSLSRTSSYERYF.

Note on this clonotype: One end of the junction fails to match germline, which may point to a read error. The J gene is TRBJ2-3, the V gene TRBV11-2; unclear D gene. Germline V gene data show CDR1 as SGHAT and CDR2 as FQNNGV. This CDR3 is built from 11 residues. CDR3 sequence (DNA): TGTGCAAGCAGCGCACAAGATATGCAATATTTT. Translation: CASSAQDMQYF. Drawing the rest from reference TRBV11-2 and TRBJ2-3, the complete variable domain is EAGVAQSPRYKIIEKRQSVAFWCNPISGHATLYWYQQILGQGPKLLIQFQNNGVVDDSQLPKDRFSAERLKGVDSTLKIQPAKLEDSAVYLCASSAQDMQYFGPGTRLTVL.

For this clonotype: A read error may be the cause here, since a much bigger clone is one base away. The rearrangement uses TRBV28 and TRBJ2-7; TRBD1 is a possible D gene (5 bases). V was pared by 6 bases and J by 2 bases, with 29 bases between. This CDR3 contains 19 residues. Germline V CDR1 and CDR2: MDHEN, SYDVKM. The CDR3 loop reads CASRPSPAVPDKWAYEQYF. In DNA form, the CDR3 reads TGTGCCAGCAGGCCCTCACCTGCGGTACCGGACAAGTGGGCCTACGAGCAGTACTTC.

Concerning this clonotype itself: The conserved final phenylalanine or tryptophan is absent from the CDR3, which likely points to a read error. The V gene is TRBV11-2, the J gene TRBJ2-1; D might be TRBD2 (6 bases). Germline CDR1 SGHAT, CDR2 FQNNGV. The CDR3 loop spans 16 amino acids. With 9 bases removed from V and 4 bases from J, the gap between germline ends came to 22 bases. The CDR3 here is CARSETLAALYNEQFL. The CDR3, as DNA: TGTGCCAGAAGCGAGACACTAGCTGCACTGTACAATGAGCAGTTCCTC.

This sequence joins TRBV6-5 and TRBJ2-3; no reliable D call. V was cut by 0 bases and J by 4 bases, with 11 bases left in between. Germline V lookup: CDR1 MNHEY, CDR2 SVGAGI. The CDR3 covers 15 residues. Here the CDR3 reads CASSYSQIGADTQYF. The CDR3 DNA reads TGTGCCAGCAGTTACTCCCAAATAGGAGCAGATACGCAGTATTTT.

This clonotype was detected once. One end of the junction is discordant with germline, which a read error may explain. The chain has TRBV14 and TRBJ2-3; 9 bases map to TRBD2. The CDR3 consists of 17 residues. Germline V gene data show CDR1 as SGHDN and CDR2 as FVKESK. The CDR3 sequence is CASNQGRTSDSADTQYF. CDR3 in DNA: TGTGCTAGCAACCAAGGGAGGACTAGCGACTCGGCAGATACGCAGTATTTT.

A remark on this clonotype: The junction shows a germline mismatch at one end, possibly a read error. The chain uses TRBV11-2 and TRBJ1-6; D remains ambiguous. This CDR3 comprises 15 residues. In germline, CDR1 is SGHAT, CDR2 FQNNGV. For the CDR3, the DNA is TGTGCCAGCAACTTAGCCTCGGGAAATAATTCAGCCCTCCACTTT. As protein: CASNLASGNNSALHF.

Regarding this clonotype: The final CDR3 position lacks the conserved phenylalanine or tryptophan, pointing to a likely read error. The chain couples TRBV11-3 to TRBJ1-1; D unresolved. This CDR3 is built from 14 residues. The germline CDR1 and CDR2 sequences are SGHNT and YENEEA. In nucleotides, the CDR3 is TGTGTCAGCAGCCACTTATCCCTGAACACTGAAGCTTTCTTA. As protein: CVSSHLSLNTEAFL.

This clonotype was found once. A much larger clonotype is one base distant, so this may be a read error. V and J are TRBV28 and TRBJ2-2; D may be TRBD2 (6 bases). The germline V gene encodes CDR1 MDHEN and CDR2 SYDVKM. Trimming removed 2 bases at V and 7 bases at J, with 14 bases between. This CDR3 contains 15 residues. CDR3 sequence (DNA): TGTGCCAGCAGTTTACTCCGGGGGTGCGGCGGGGAGCTGTTTTTT. Translation gives CASSLLRGCGGELFF.

With respect to this clonotype: One end of the junction fails to match germline, which may point to a read error. The chain links TRBV11-2 to TRBJ2-3; no clear D. In germline, CDR1 is SGHAT, CDR2 FQNNGV. This CDR3 has 16 amino acids. CDR3 residues: CTSSTALGSRTDTQYF. CDR3 nucleotide sequence: TGTACCAGCAGCACTGCGCTAGGTTCCCGCACAGATACGCAGTATTTT.

V usage is TRBV19 and J usage is TRBJ1-2; 7 bases align to TRBD1. The CDR3 is 13 residues long. CDR1 LNHDA and CDR2 SQIVND come from the germline V gene (reference sequence). V was pared by 11 bases and J by 4 bases, with 10 bases of the junction left unmatched. Here the CDR3 reads CAGRQGLGYGYTF. DNA for the CDR3: TGTGCCGGCAGACAGGGCCTGGGCTATGGCTACACCTTC.

The rearrangement links TRBV7-9 to TRBJ2-5, with 7 bases lining up with TRBD2. Unmatched junction bases numbered 6, after V lost 3 bases and J lost 5 bases. Germline values: CDR1 SEHNR, CDR2 FQNEAQ (reference sequence). The CDR3 has 14 residues. CDR3: CASSFSGGGETQYF. CDR3 DNA sequence: TGTGCCAGCAGCTTCTCGGGAGGCGGGGAGACCCAGTACTTC.

This chain links TRBV20-1 with TRBJ1-5; weak D call: TRBD1 (5 bases). Per the germline V gene, CDR1 is DFQATT and CDR2 is SNEGSKA (reference sequence). Trimming took 6 bases from V and 9 from J, leaving 18 bases between them. CDR3 size: 13 residues. The CDR3 here is CSAETDSNLPQHF. The CDR3 region has the DNA TGCAGTGCCGAGACAGATAGCAACCTGCCCCAGCATTTT.

This clonotype turned up a few times. Being one base from a much bigger clone, this may be a read error. This rearrangement joins TRBV6-1 to TRBJ1-1, with D perhaps TRBD1 (6 bases). This CDR3 has 12 residues. CDR1 and CDR2 (germline): MNHNS, SASEGT. CDR3 sequence (DNA): TGTGACAGCAGTGAAGAGGGGGTCGACAGCCTATTT. Amino acid sequence: CDSSEEGVDSLF.

The chain combines TRBV6-5 with TRBJ2-3; no clear D gene. The CDR3 covers 14 residues. Trimming cost V 0 bases and J 4 bases, with 8 bases left between them. Germline CDR1 is MNHEY and CDR2 is SVGAGI. The CDR3 DNA reads TGTGCCAGCAGTTACTCGGAGCCCGCAGATACGCAGTATTTT. Protein sequence: CASSYSEPADTQYF.

About this clonotype itself: A clone one base away is much larger, so this may be a read error. Likely a read error: the CDR3 ends without its conserved phenylalanine or tryptophan. The genes are TRBV28 and TRBJ2-7, with TRBD2 identical over 8 bases. Germline CDR1 reads MDHEN; CDR2 reads SYDVKM. The V segment lost 3 bases and the J segment 3 bases; nucleotides outside the gene matches: 7. CDR3 length: 15 amino acids. The CDR3 reads CASSFGTRPIYEQYL. In DNA form, the CDR3 reads TGTGCCAGCAGTTTCGGGACTAGACCAATCTACGAGCAGTACCTC.

Turning to this clonotype: The conserved closing phenylalanine or tryptophan is absent in this CDR3, likely reflecting a read error. The chain combines TRBV11-2 with TRBJ2-1; 11 bases are shared with TRBD2. The germline V gene encodes CDR1 SGHAT and CDR2 FQNNGV. This CDR3 is 18 amino acids long. The DNA of the CDR3 is TGTGCCAGTAGCTCGTGCATCGTAACTAGCGGGGGACTAAGGGAGCAGTTCCTC. It encodes CASSSCIVTSGGLREQFL.